This record covers a single T cell receptor (beta chain). What it binds is unknown. Germline loops: CDR1 LNHDA, CDR2 SQIVND (reference sequence). The CDR3 runs to 15 residues. Trimming removed 4 bases from V and 4 bases from J; junction bases left unmatched: 9. The record originates from a study of cytomegalovirus exposure and HLA in healthy donors. General study results and limits: The classifier, whose performance was assessed in both the original and validation cohorts, reportedly diagnosed cytomegalovirus status with high specificity and sensitivity.

The validation cohort, a group of around 130 subjects, included the donors and was separate from the approximately 650-subject first cohort. Method: immunoSEQ multiplex PCR; TCRdb's copy keeps in-frame clones and lacks some. The table has roughly 150,000 clones, 85% to 95% seen once. This chain links TRBV19 with TRBJ2-5; 7 bases are a match to TRBD1. Specimen: PBMCs. The sequence derives from a man aged 18 to 30 in good health and CMV-seropositive. The CDR3 region is CASSRGTAGAETQYF. The CDR3 DNA is TGTGCCAGTAGTAGGGGGACAGCAGGAGCAGAGACCCAGTACTTC.